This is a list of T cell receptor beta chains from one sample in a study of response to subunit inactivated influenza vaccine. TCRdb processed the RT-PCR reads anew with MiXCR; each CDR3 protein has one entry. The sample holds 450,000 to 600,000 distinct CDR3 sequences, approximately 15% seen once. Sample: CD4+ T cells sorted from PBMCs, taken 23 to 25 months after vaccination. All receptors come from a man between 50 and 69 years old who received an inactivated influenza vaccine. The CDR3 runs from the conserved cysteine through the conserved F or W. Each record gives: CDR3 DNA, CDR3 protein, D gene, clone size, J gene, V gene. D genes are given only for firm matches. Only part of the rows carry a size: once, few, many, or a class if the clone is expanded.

TGCAGTGCTAGATCCCCTCGGGGGTCCTCTGGAAACACCATATATTTT,CSARSPRGSSGNTIYF,NA,NA,TRBJ1-3,TRBV20-1
TGTGCCAGCAGCTTATCAGGGTCCCTCAGCAATCAGCCCCAGCATTTT,CASSLSGSLSNQPQHF,NA,NA,TRBJ1-5,TRBV7-2
TGTGCCTGGAGTGTACCCACTAGCGGGAGGTACGAGCAGTACTTC,CAWSVPTSGRYEQYF,TRBD2,few,TRBJ2-7,TRBV30
TGTGCCAGCAGTTCTCCCCAAGACTCGGGCATTCAGTACTTC,CASSSPQDSGIQYF,NA,few,TRBJ2-4,TRBV28
TGTGCCAGCAGCGGCGCGGACAGGGGTCCAGAAACCCAGTACTTC,CASSGADRGPETQYF,TRBD1,NA,TRBJ2-5,TRBV7-9
TGTGCCAGCAGCCAGGGACAGGGATTCACAGATACGCAGTATTTT,CASSQGQGFTDTQYF,TRBD1,many,TRBJ2-3,TRBV3-1
TGCAGTGCTAGAGATCAGGGGCGGGACACAGATACGCAGTATTTT,CSARDQGRDTDTQYF,NA,NA,TRBJ2-3,TRBV20-1
TGCAGTGCTATTGACCAGACTAGCGGCAGCACAGATACGCAGTATTTT,CSAIDQTSGSTDTQYF,TRBD2,few,TRBJ2-3,TRBV20-1
TGTGCCAGCAGTTATGGGGGTCCGGGACAGCCCCAGCATTTT,CASSYGGPGQPQHF,NA,NA,TRBJ1-5,TRBV7-8
TGTGCCATCAGTGAGTCTTGGACACAGGGGACAGATACGCAGTATTTT,CAISESWTQGTDTQYF,TRBD1,many,TRBJ2-3,TRBV10-3
TGTGCCAGCTCACCGGACAGCGCCTATGGCTACACCTTC,CASSPDSAYGYTF,NA,NA,TRBJ1-2,TRBV18
TGTGCCATCAGTGAGAGGTTTGTGATGGGAAATCAGCCCCAGCATTTT,CAISERFVMGNQPQHF,NA,NA,TRBJ1-5,TRBV10-3
TGCAGTGCTAGATCAGGGGACGTCAGCGGGGAGACCCAGTACTTC,CSARSGDVSGETQYF,NA,NA,TRBJ2-5,TRBV20-1
TGCAGCGTTGCGGCCGCGGCCAACAATCAGCCCCAGCATTTT,CSVAAAANNQPQHF,NA,many,TRBJ1-5,TRBV29-1
TGCAGTGCCCATGGACAGGGGGGGGCTCGAGATACGCAGTATTTT,CSAHGQGGARDTQYF,TRBD1,few,TRBJ2-3,TRBV20-1
TGTGCCAGCAGCGAAACGAGGGCTAGCGGGGGAGATACGCAGTATTTT,CASSETRASGGDTQYF,TRBD2,NA,TRBJ2-3,TRBV9
TGTGCCAGCAGTCAGAGCCTCCCTGGAAACACCATATATTTT,CASSQSLPGNTIYF,NA,NA,TRBJ1-3,TRBV12-3/TRBV12-4
TGTGCCACCTCTTCGGGGGATACAGATACGCAGTATTTT,CATSSGDTDTQYF,NA,many,TRBJ2-3,TRBV10-3
TGTGCCAGCAGTTTACCCGGGTTCACAGATACGCAGTATTTT,CASSLPGFTDTQYF,NA,few,TRBJ2-3,TRBV12-3/TRBV12-4
TGCAGCGTGAGGAAGGGTACCTACAATGAGCAGTTCTTC,CSVRKGTYNEQFF,NA,NA,TRBJ2-1,TRBV29-1
TGTGCCAGCAGAAGATATCCCCCCGGACAGGAAAGGGGGCACTATGGCTACACCTTC,CASRRYPPGQERGHYGYTF,TRBD1,NA,TRBJ1-2,TRBV12-3/TRBV12-4
TGTGCCAGCAGCCGACCGGGGGGACGAGAGACCCAGTACTTC,CASSRPGGRETQYF,TRBD2,NA,TRBJ2-5,TRBV3-1
TGCAGTGCTAGCAGGGGGCAAGACGGGGAGCTGTTTTTT,CSASRGQDGELFF,TRBD1,NA,TRBJ2-2,TRBV20-1
TGCGCCAGCAGCTTCCCACCCGGACCGACTAGCCGGACTAGCACAGATACGCAGTATTTT,CASSFPPGPTSRTSTDTQYF,TRBD2,few,TRBJ2-3,TRBV5-1
TGCGCCAGCAGTGAGGTACAGTCGCTGAGTTTCTTT,CASSEVQSLSFF,NA,few,TRBJ1-1,TRBV10-2
TGTGCCAGCAGCCGGGGGACTAGCGGGACCGCGGATGAGCAGTTCTTC,CASSRGTSGTADEQFF,TRBD2,few,TRBJ2-1,TRBV5-5
TGCGCCAGCAGCTTGGCCGGGAACTCGAGGGCCGGGGAGCTGTTTTTT,CASSLAGNSRAGELFF,NA,NA,TRBJ2-2,TRBV5-1
TGTGCCAGCAGCTTAGGGGGACTTACCTCCGGGGAGCTGTTTTTT,CASSLGGLTSGELFF,NA,NA,TRBJ2-2,TRBV11-3
TGTGCCAGCAGCTTGGCCTTGATCAGGGCGAACACTGAAGCTTTCTTT,CASSLALIRANTEAFF,NA,NA,TRBJ1-1,TRBV5-5
TGTGCCAGCTTACAGGGCCGCGCTGAAGCTTTCTTT,CASLQGRAEAFF,NA,few,TRBJ1-1,TRBV6-2/TRBV6-3
TGTGCCAGCAGTTACCGGCTAGCGGGGGGCAGGGATACGCAGTATTTT,CASSYRLAGGRDTQYF,TRBD2,few,TRBJ2-3,TRBV6-5
TGTGCCAGCAGCTTTACGACTGGTTCCTACAATGAGCAGTTCTTC,CASSFTTGSYNEQFF,NA,few,TRBJ2-1,TRBV7-2
TGCGCCAGCAGCCAAGACTTGAAGGGAACTGAGCAGTTCTTC,CASSQDLKGTEQFF,NA,few,TRBJ2-1,TRBV4-3
TGCGCCAGCAGCCCCCCCGGGGGGTTCACTGAAGCTTTCTTT,CASSPPGGFTEAFF,NA,few,TRBJ1-1,TRBV5-1
TGTGCCACCAGTGAGGGCTATTACAATGAGCAGTTCTTC,CATSEGYYNEQFF,NA,NA,TRBJ2-1,TRBV24-1
TGTGCCAGCAGACCCGACAGGGGTGGCAATCAGCCCCAGCATTTT,CASRPDRGGNQPQHF,TRBD1,NA,TRBJ1-5,TRBV28
TGCAGTGCTAGACAGGAGACGGGGGAGCTGTTTTTT,CSARQETGELFF,NA,NA,TRBJ2-2,TRBV20-1
TGTGCCTCCCGCCCAGGGCGGCACACTGAAGCTTTCTTT,CASRPGRHTEAFF,NA,NA,TRBJ1-1,TRBV6-1
TGCAGTGCTAGACCCGGCACTAGTTTCGCCCTCGACAATGAGCAGTTCTTC,CSARPGTSFALDNEQFF,NA,NA,TRBJ2-1,TRBV20-1
TGCAGTGCTAGAGATCCTAGACAGGGGGCTCACACCGGGGAGCTGTTTTTT,CSARDPRQGAHTGELFF,TRBD1,NA,TRBJ2-2,TRBV20-1
TGCAGTGCTAGAACAAACACCGGGGAGCTGTTTTTT,CSARTNTGELFF,NA,NA,TRBJ2-2,TRBV20-1
TGTGCCAGCTTTAGGCAGGCAGCGGGTTCAATCGGGCAGTTCTTC,CASFRQAAGSIGQFF,NA,NA,TRBJ2-1,TRBV5-6
TGTGCCAGCAGCCCCCCCGGGACTGGAAACACCATATATTTT,CASSPPGTGNTIYF,NA,few,TRBJ1-3,TRBV7-8
TGTGCCAGCAGCATAGCGGGTTCTCACCCCAATGAGCAGTTCTTC,CASSIAGSHPNEQFF,TRBD2,few,TRBJ2-1,TRBV9
TGCGCCAGCAGCTTGGCCGCAGGTTTTGGAAACACCATATATTTT,CASSLAAGFGNTIYF,NA,many,TRBJ1-3,TRBV5-1
TGCAGCGGGGGGAACGGCAATCAGCCCCAGCATTTT,CSGGNGNQPQHF,NA,NA,TRBJ1-5,TRBV29-1
TGCAGTGCCGTCGGGACAGTTGAGACCCAGTACTTC,CSAVGTVETQYF,TRBD1,many,TRBJ2-5,TRBV20-1
TGTGCCAGCAGCACAACCCCCCCAGATACGCAGTATTTT,CASSTTPPDTQYF,NA,few,TRBJ2-3,TRBV3-1
TGTGCCAGCAGAGGATTACAAGGGGAAAAACTGTTTTTT,CASRGLQGEKLFF,NA,many,TRBJ1-4,TRBV2
TGTGCCAGCAGCGTAGGTTGGTCGGAGAACACCGGGGAGCTGTTTTTT,CASSVGWSENTGELFF,NA,NA,TRBJ2-2,TRBV9
TGTGCCAGCAGATTTCCCACTGGGCCGGGGGGCTACGAGCAGTACTTC,CASRFPTGPGGYEQYF,TRBD2,NA,TRBJ2-7,TRBV6-1
TGCGCCAGCAGAGCGCGGGGGGCACTAGCGGATACGCAGTATTTT,CASRARGALADTQYF,TRBD2,NA,TRBJ2-3,TRBV5-1
TGTGCCAGCTCACCTGGGACTAGCGGGGAAATACTCTACGAGCAGTACTTC,CASSPGTSGEILYEQYF,TRBD2,many,TRBJ2-7,TRBV18
TGTGCCAGCAGTTTTGACAGCACCTCCTACGAGCAGTACTTC,CASSFDSTSYEQYF,NA,NA,TRBJ2-7,TRBV7-9
TGTGCCAGCATTGGAAGCCAAGAGACCCAGTACTTC,CASIGSQETQYF,NA,NA,TRBJ2-5,TRBV6-1
TGCAGCGTTAACCCGGTCCGGGGCGTCACTGAAGCTTTCTTT,CSVNPVRGVTEAFF,NA,few,TRBJ1-1,TRBV29-1
TGCAGCGTTTTCACCTTCAGCTCCTACGAGCAGTACTTC,CSVFTFSSYEQYF,NA,few,TRBJ2-7,TRBV29-1